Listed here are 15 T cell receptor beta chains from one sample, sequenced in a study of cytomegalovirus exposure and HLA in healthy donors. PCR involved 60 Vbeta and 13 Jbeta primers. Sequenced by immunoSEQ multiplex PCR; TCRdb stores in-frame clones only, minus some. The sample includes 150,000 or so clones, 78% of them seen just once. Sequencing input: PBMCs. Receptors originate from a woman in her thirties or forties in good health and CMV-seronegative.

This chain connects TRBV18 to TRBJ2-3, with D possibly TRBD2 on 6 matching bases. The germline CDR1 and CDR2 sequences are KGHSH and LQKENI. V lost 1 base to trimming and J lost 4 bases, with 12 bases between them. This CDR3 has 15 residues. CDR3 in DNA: TGTGCCAGCTCACCACTGACTAGTATCTCAGATACGCAGTATTTT. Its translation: CASSPLTSISDTQYF. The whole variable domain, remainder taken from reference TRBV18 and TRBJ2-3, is NAGVMQNPRHLVRRRGQEARLRCSPMKGHSHVYWYRQLPEEGLKFMVYLQKENIIDESGMPKERFSAEFPKEGPSILRIQQVVRGDSAAYFCASSPLTSISDTQYFGPGTRLTVL.

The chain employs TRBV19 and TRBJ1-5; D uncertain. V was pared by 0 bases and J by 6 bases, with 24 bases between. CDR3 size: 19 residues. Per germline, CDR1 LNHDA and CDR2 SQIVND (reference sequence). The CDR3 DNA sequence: TGTGCCAGTAGTATAGATCTGGTACGGGGTTGGGTCTTGGGTCAGCCCCAGCATTTT. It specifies CASSIDLVRGWVLGQPQHF.

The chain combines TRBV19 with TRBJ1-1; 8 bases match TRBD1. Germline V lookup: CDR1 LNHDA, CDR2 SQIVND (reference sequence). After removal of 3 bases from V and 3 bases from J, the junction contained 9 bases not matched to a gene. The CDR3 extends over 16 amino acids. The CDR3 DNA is TGTGCCAGTAGTATTCCGACAGGGGTTCCGCACACTGAAGCTTTCTTT. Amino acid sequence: CASSIPTGVPHTEAFF.

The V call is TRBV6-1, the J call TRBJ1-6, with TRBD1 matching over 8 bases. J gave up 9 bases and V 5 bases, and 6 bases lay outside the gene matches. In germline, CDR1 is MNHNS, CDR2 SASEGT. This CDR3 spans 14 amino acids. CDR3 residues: CASSTRGQGSPLHF. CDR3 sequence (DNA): TGTGCCAGCAGTACCAGGGGGCAGGGTTCACCCCTCCACTTT.

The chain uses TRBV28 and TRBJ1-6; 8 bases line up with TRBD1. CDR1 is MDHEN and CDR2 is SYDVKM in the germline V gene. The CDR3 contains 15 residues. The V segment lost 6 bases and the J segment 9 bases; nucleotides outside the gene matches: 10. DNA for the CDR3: TGTGCCAGCAGCCAGCCGACAGGGGTGGGTTCACCCCTCCACTTT. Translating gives CASSQPTGVGSPLHF.

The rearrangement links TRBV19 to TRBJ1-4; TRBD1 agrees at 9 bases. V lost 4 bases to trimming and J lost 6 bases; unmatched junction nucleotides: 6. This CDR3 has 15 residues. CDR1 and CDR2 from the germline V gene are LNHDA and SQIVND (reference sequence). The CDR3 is CASSTSWTGDEKLFF. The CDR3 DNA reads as TGTGCCAGTAGTACCTCCTGGACAGGGGATGAAAAACTGTTTTTT.

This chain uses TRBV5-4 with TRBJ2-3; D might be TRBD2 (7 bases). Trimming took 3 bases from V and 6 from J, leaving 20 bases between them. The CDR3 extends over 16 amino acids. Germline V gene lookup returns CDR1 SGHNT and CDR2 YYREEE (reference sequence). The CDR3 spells CASSSRGAGPWDTQYF. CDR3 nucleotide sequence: TGTGCCAGCAGCTCCAGGGGAGCGGGGCCCTGGGATACGCAGTATTTT.

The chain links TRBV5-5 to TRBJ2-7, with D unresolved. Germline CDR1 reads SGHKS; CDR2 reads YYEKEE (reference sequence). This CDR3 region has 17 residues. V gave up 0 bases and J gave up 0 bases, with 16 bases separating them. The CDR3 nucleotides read TGTGCCAGCAGCTTGGGACGGAGCCCCGCTACCTCCTACGAGCAGTACTTC. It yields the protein CASSLGRSPATSYEQYF. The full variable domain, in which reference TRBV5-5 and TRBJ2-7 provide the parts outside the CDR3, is DAGVTQSPTHLIKTRGQQVTLRCSPISGHKSVSWYQQVLGQGPQFIFQYYEKEERGRGNFPDRFSARQFPNYSSELNVNALLLGDSALYLCASSLGRSPATSYEQYFGPGTRLTVT.

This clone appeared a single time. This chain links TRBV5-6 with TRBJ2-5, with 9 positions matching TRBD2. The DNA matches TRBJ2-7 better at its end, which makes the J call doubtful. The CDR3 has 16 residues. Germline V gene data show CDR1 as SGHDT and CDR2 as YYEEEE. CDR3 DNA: TGTGCCAGCAGCCCGACTCAGCGGGGGGCCTCCTACGAGCAGTACTTC. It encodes CASSPTQRGASYEQYF.

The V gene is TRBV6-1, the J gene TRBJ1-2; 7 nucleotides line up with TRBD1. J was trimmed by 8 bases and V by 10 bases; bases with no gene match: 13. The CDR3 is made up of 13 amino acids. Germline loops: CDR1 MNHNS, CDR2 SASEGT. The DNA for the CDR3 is TGTGCCACCCGCGAGAGGGGGCGCTTCGGCTACACCTTC. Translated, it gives CATRERGRFGYTF.

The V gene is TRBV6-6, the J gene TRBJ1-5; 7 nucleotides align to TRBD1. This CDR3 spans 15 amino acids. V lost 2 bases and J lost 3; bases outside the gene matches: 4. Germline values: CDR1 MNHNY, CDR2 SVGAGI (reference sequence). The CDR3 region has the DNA TGTGCCAGCAGTTACGGGGACAGTTTCAATCAGCCCCAGCATTTT. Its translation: CASSYGDSFNQPQHF.

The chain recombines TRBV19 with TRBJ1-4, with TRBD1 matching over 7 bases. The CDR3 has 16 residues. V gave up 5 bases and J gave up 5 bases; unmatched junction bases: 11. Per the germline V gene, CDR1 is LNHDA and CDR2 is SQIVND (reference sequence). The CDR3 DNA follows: TGTGCCAGTAGTGGTATCTCCGGGACAGCCAATGAAAAACTGTTTTTT. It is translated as CASSGISGTANEKLFF.

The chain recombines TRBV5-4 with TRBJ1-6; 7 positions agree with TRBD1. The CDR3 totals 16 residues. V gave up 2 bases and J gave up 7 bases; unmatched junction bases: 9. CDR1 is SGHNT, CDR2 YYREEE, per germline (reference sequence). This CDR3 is CASSFFSGTANSPLHF. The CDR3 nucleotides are TGTGCCAGCAGCTTTTTCTCCGGGACAGCAAATTCACCCCTCCACTTT. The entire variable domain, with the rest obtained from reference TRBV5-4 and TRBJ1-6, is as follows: ETGVTQSPTHLIKTRGQQVTLRCSSQSGHNTVSWYQQALGQGPQFIFQYYREEENGRGNFPPRFSGLQFPNYSSELNVNALELDDSALYLCASSFFSGTANSPLHFGNGTRLTVT.

The CDR3 nucleotides are TGTGCCAGCAGCTGGGACACCCATTCACCCCTCCACTTT. Its translation: CASSWDTHSPLHF. The chain couples TRBV7-9 to TRBJ1-6, with D perhaps TRBD1 (6 bases). Germline V gene lookup returns CDR1 SEHNR and CDR2 FQNEAQ (reference sequence). Trimming stripped 4 bases from V and 8 bases from J, with 9 bases between. The CDR3 has 13 residues.

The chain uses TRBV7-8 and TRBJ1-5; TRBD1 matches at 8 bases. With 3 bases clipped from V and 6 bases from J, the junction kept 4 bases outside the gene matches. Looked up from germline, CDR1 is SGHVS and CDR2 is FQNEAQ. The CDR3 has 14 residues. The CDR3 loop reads CASSLTGAGQPQHF. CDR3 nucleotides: TGTGCCAGCAGCTTGACAGGGGCCGGTCAGCCCCAGCATTTT.